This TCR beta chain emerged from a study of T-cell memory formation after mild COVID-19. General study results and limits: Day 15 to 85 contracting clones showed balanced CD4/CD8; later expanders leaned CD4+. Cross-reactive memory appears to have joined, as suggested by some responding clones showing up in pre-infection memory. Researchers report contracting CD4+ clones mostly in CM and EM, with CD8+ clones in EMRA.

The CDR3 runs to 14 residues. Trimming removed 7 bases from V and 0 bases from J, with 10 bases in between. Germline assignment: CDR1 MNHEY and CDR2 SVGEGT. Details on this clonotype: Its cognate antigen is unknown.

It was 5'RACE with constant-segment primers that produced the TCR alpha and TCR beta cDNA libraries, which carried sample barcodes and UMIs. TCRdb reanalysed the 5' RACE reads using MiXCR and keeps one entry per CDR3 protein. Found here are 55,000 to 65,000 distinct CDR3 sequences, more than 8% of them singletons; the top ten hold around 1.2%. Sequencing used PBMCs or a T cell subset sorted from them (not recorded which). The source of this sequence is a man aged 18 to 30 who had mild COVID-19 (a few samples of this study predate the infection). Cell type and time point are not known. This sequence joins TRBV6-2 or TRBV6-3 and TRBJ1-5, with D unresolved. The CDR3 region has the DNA TGTGCCAGCAATCCCGGGAATAGCAATCAGCCCCAGCATTTT. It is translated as CASNPGNSNQPQHF.